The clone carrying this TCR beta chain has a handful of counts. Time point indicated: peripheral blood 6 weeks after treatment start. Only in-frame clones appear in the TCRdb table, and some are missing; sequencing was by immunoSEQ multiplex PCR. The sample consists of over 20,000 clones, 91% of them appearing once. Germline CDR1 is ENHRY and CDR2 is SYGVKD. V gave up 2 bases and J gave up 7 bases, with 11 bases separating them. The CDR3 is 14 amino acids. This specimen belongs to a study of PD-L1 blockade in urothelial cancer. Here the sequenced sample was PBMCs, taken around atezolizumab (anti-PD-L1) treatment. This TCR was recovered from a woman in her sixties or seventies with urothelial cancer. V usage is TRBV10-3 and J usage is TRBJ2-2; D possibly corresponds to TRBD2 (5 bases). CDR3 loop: CAISEGLPGGELFF. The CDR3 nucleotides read TGTGCCATCAGTGAGGGACTCCCGGGCGGGGAGCTGTTTTTT.